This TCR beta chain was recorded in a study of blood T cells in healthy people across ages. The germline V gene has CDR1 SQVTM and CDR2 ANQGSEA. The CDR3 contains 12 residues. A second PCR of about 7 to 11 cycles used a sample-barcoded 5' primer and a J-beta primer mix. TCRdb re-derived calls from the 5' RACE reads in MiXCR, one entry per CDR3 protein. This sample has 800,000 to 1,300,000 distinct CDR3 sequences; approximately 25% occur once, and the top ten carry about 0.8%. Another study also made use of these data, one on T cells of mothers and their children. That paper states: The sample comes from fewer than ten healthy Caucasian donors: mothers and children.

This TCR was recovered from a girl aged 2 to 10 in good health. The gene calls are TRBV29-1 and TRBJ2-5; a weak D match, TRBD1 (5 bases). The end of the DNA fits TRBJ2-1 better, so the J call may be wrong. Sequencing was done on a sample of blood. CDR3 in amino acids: CSVVTAYNEQFF. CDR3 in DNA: TGCAGCGTCGTGACAGCCTACAATGAGCAGTTCTTC.